This TCR beta chain was sequenced in a study of beta chain features in type 1 diabetes. Regarding the study as a whole: Insertions at VDJ junctions were less frequent in type 1 diabetes patients. These patients also deleted more nucleotides at the same junctions.

Investigators reverse transcribed all isolated RNA, so they sequenced expressed TCRB transcripts. Profiling relied on immunoSEQ multiplex PCR, and the TCRdb table lists in-frame clones only, not all of them. In the table there are 390,000 or so clones, 11% to 15% of which are singletons. With respect to this clone: The target antigen is unknown.

CDR3 size: 16 residues. From germline, CDR1 is SGHTA and CDR2 FQGNSA. V shed 4 bases and J shed 3 bases, with 19 bases lying between them. The clonotype was recovered from a man aged 25 to 40 in good health. Source material: naive CD4+ T cells from blood. V and J are TRBV7-2 and TRBJ2-7, with D perhaps being TRBD1 or TRBD2 (5 bases each). CDR3 bases: TGTGCCAGCAGCTCGGGGCCATCCCCTATCCTCTACGAGCAGTACTTC. Translated, it gives CASSSGPSPILYEQYF.